This TCR beta chain was identified during a study of blood T cells in healthy people across ages. Per the germline V gene, CDR1 is DFQATT and CDR2 is SNEGSKA (reference sequence). After removal of 6 bases from V and 2 bases from J, the junction contained 11 bases not matched to a gene. The CDR3 spans 17 residues. For the second PCR, which ran for roughly 6 to 11 cycles, a sample-barcoded 5' primer and a J-beta primer mix were used. Each CDR3 protein is one row after TCRdb ran MiXCR on the 5' RACE reads. The sample yields some 890,000 distinct CDR3 sequences, 25% to 35% seen once. These data are also associated with another study on T cells of mothers and their children.

The material sequenced was blood. This TCR was recovered from a woman between 40 and 50 years old in good health. This chain joins TRBV20-1 and TRBJ2-3; 13 bases agree with TRBD2. CDR3 sequence (DNA): TGCAGTGCCGATACTAGCGGGGGGGCCCTCAACACAGATACGCAGTATTTT. Translation: CSADTSGGALNTDTQYF.